Each of the 32 T cell receptor beta chains below was sequenced from the same sample in a study of metastatic and nonmetastatic thyroid tumors. Prior to thyroid surgery, none of the patients had received any treatment. From the PCR reads, TCRdb re-called clones with MiXCR. This table holds 20,000 to 25,000 clones, 20% found once. The sample was adjacent normal tissue. Receptor source: a female donor with papillary thyroid cancer or a benign thyroid nodule (not recorded which). Some clones in this sample may be carry-over from other donors' samples.

There are a few counts of this clone. The chain is built from TRBV28 and TRBJ2-7; perhaps TRBD2 as D (6 bases). V shed 9 bases and J shed 4 bases, with 31 bases lying between them. Germline values: CDR1 MDHEN, CDR2 SYDVKM. The CDR3 sequence is 18 residues long. CDR3 region: CARSQAEGTGGAPYEQYF. Here the CDR3 DNA reads TGTGCCAGGAGTCAGGCCGAGGGGACTGGCGGAGCCCCTTACGAGCAGTACTTC.

This clone was detected only a few times. This rearrangement joins TRBV6-5 to TRBJ1-2; D is unresolved. Germline V lookup: CDR1 MNHEY, CDR2 SVGAGI. This CDR3 contains 10 residues. V was pared by 6 bases and J by 6 bases, with 5 bases between. The CDR3 loop reads CASREDGYTF. Written as DNA, the CDR3 is TGTGCCAGCAGAGAGGATGGCTACACCTTC.

This clone was detected many times. The CDR3 loop is CAWSPEDYSSGANVLTF. CDR3 DNA sequence: TGTGCCTGGAGCCCGGAGGACTACAGCTCTGGGGCCAACGTCCTGACTTTC. The J gene is TRBJ2-6, the V gene TRBV30; D is possibly TRBD2 (6 bases). Germline CDR1 is GTSNPN and CDR2 is SVGIG (reference sequence). CDR3 length: 17 residues. V was clipped by 3 bases and J by 0 bases, with 15 bases between them.

This chain uses TRBV7-9 with TRBJ2-7; a possible D gene is TRBD1 (6 bases). V was cut by 0 bases and J by 3 bases, with 6 bases left in between. Germline lookup yields CDR1 SEHNR and CDR2 FQNEAQ (reference sequence). CDR3 length: 13 residues. The CDR3 loop is CASSLAGGYEQYF. The CDR3, as DNA: TGTGCCAGCAGCTTAGCAGGGGGCTACGAGCAGTACTTC.

This clone was observed at least ten times. The genes are TRBV7-2 and TRBJ1-2; D might be TRBD1 (5 bases). Germline CDR1 is SGHTA and CDR2 is FQGNSA. This CDR3 has 13 amino acids. Trimming left V 7 bases short and J 2 bases short, with 11 bases between. CDR3 loop: CASTIRENYGYTF. In DNA, the CDR3 is TGTGCCAGCACCATCAGGGAGAACTATGGCTACACCTTC. The full variable domain, rest sourced from reference TRBV7-2 and TRBJ1-2, is GAGVSQSPSNKVTEKGKDVELRCDPISGHTALYWYRQSLGQGLEFLIYFQGNSAPDKSGLPSDRFSAERTGGSVSTLTIQRTQQEDSAVYLCASTIRENYGYTFGSGTRLTVV.

This sequence joins TRBV11-2 and TRBJ2-1, with 8 bases identical to TRBD1. The CDR3 loop spans 16 amino acids. V lost 5 bases, J lost 5 bases, and 11 bases stayed unmatched. CDR1 SGHAT and CDR2 FQNNGV come from the germline V gene. CDR3: CASSPIGQGANNEQFF. CDR3 in DNA: TGTGCCAGCAGCCCAATTGGACAGGGTGCCAACAATGAGCAGTTCTTC.

In this sample, this clone turned up many times. A much larger clone sits a single nucleotide away, making a read error possible. The chain is built from TRBV6-2 or TRBV6-3 and TRBJ2-2; TRBD2 is a possible D gene (5 bases). The CDR3 covers 16 residues. Germline CDR1 MNHEY, CDR2 SVGEGT. The DNA of the CDR3 is TGTGCCGGCAGTTACCCGGGATTCCAGAACACCGGGGAGCTGTTTTTT. Its translation: CAGSYPGFQNTGELFF.

At least ten counts were recorded for this clone. The genes are TRBV27 and TRBJ1-6; unclear D gene. V lost 7 bases and J lost 0, with 10 bases in between. This CDR3 has 15 amino acids. Germline values: CDR1 MNHEY, CDR2 SMNVEV (reference sequence). CDR3 DNA: TGTGCCAGCACCCTCCTGAGCTCCTATAATTCACCCCTCCACTTT. Its translation: CASTLLSSYNSPLHF.

This clone was found a few times. The germline gene is not matched at one end of the junction; a read error may be the cause. As DNA, the CDR3 is TGTGCCATCAGTGAGTCGAAGGTTGGTGGAAACACCATATATTTC. Protein product: CAISESKVGGNTIYF. V usage is TRBV10-3 and J usage is TRBJ1-3; unclear D gene. CDR1 and CDR2 from the germline V gene are ENHRY and SYGVKD. The CDR3 runs to 15 residues.

The table lists this clone with many counts. The chain couples TRBV12-3 or TRBV12-4 to TRBJ2-7; 10 positions match TRBD1. The CDR3 consists of 14 residues. V lost 5 bases to trimming and J lost 2 bases; unmatched junction nucleotides: 3. The CDR3 coding sequence is TGTGCCAGCAGTCCGGGGACAGGGGCCTACGAGCAGTACTTC. Amino acids: CASSPGTGAYEQYF.

This clone came up many times. The V and J genes are TRBV14 and TRBJ2-1; no definite D call. There are 18 residues in the CDR3. Trimming removed 1 base from V and 4 bases from J, with 20 bases in between. Germline V gives CDR1 SGHDN, CDR2 FVKESK. CDR3 protein: CASSQVEYGVGEYNEQFF. For the CDR3, the DNA is TGTGCCAGCAGCCAAGTTGAGTATGGGGTCGGCGAGTACAATGAGCAGTTCTTC.

In this sample, this clone turned up a few times. This rearrangement joins TRBV19 to TRBJ2-2; D remains unclear. V was cut by 7 bases and J by 4 bases, with 16 bases left in between. This CDR3 is 15 amino acids long. Germline V gene data show CDR1 as LNHDA and CDR2 as SQIVND (reference sequence). This CDR3 is CASKLGRLPTGELFF. CDR3 coding DNA: TGTGCCAGTAAACTGGGCCGGCTACCCACCGGGGAGCTGTTTTTT.

This clone is labeled as medium-sized. The chain combines TRBV10-1 with TRBJ1-1, with 7 bases lining up with TRBD1. V was pared by 4 bases and J by 11 bases, with 10 bases of the junction left unmatched. CDR3 length: 13 amino acids. Germline V CDR1 and CDR2: WNHNN, SYGVQD (reference sequence). The CDR3 sequence: CASSGPGDSPAFF. The CDR3 region has the DNA TGCGCCAGCAGTGGCCCTGGGGACAGCCCGGCTTTCTTT.

This clone was detected ten times or more. The gene calls are TRBV3-1 and TRBJ1-2, with D maybe TRBD1 (6 bases). Germline-derived CDR1 and CDR2 are LGHDT and YNNKEL (reference sequence). V lost 0 bases and J 4 bases, leaving 15 bases between the germline ends. The CDR3 contains 16 residues. Written as DNA, the CDR3 is TGTGCCAGCAGCCAAGATCTGAGGGGGGCGGGCTATGGCTACACCTTC. This translates into CASSQDLRGAGYGYTF.

This clone was observed many times. This chain joins TRBV27 and TRBJ2-3; D call uncertain. This CDR3 contains 17 residues. In germline, CDR1 is MNHEY, CDR2 SMNVEV (reference sequence). Between the trimmed V and J ends, which lost 6 bases and 0 bases, there was a span of 19 bases. The CDR3 bases are TGTGCCAGCAGCTTTGAGATTGGACCGACTAGCACAGATACGCAGTATTTT. This encodes CASSFEIGPTSTDTQYF.

The V call is TRBV20-1, the J call TRBJ2-7; 9 bases align to TRBD1. The V gene end was trimmed by 7 bases and the J gene end by 3 bases; junction bases not matched to a gene: 10. This CDR3 is built from 14 residues. The germline CDR1 and CDR2 sequences are DFQATT and SNEGSKA (reference sequence). The CDR3 coding sequence is TGCAGTGTCTCACTATGGACAGGGGTCTACGAGCAGTACTTC. It translates to CSVSLWTGVYEQYF.

This clone was detected a few times. V usage is TRBV28 and J usage is TRBJ2-2; D might be TRBD1 (6 bases). The V end lost 5 bases, the J end lost 5 bases, and 12 bases lay between the germline ends. CDR3 size: 14 residues. Germline V gives CDR1 MDHEN, CDR2 SYDVKM. CDR3 DNA: TGTGCCAGCAGTCTCCGGGACAAGACCGGGGAGCTGTTTTTT. It encodes CASSLRDKTGELFF.

This clone has just a few counts. This may be a read error: a much more frequent sequence differs by one nucleotide. The J gene is TRBJ2-1, the V gene TRBV4-3; perhaps TRBD2 as D (5 bases). The germline V gene encodes CDR1 LGHNA and CDR2 YSLEER. The CDR3 sequence is 13 residues long. Trimming stripped 4 bases from V and 6 bases from J, with 10 bases between. The CDR3 bases are TGCGCCAGCAGCCGTAGCGTGAGCAATGAGCAGTTCTTC. It specifies CASSRSVSNEQFF.

This clone appeared many times. This chain uses TRBV4-3 with TRBJ2-1; 8 nucleotides align to TRBD1. This CDR3 is 14 amino acids long. Germline V gene data show CDR1 as LGHNA and CDR2 as YSLEER. V was clipped by 8 bases and J by 3 bases; unmatched bases: 6. The CDR3 region has the DNA TGCGCCAGCGGCTCAGGGGGCAGCTACAATGAGCAGTTCTTC. Protein: CASGSGGSYNEQFF.

A word on this clone: A much larger clone lies a single base off, so this may be a read error. The rearrangement uses TRBV6-2 or TRBV6-3 and TRBJ1-1, with 9 nucleotides matching TRBD1. Germline V gives CDR1 MNHEY, CDR2 SVGEGT. The CDR3 covers 17 residues. CDR3 loop: CACSYKTGQGTNTESFF. CDR3 bases: TGTGCCTGCAGTTACAAAACGGGACAGGGAACGAACACTGAATCTTTCTTT.

The chain recombines TRBV11-3 with TRBJ2-1, with D tentatively TRBD1 or TRBD2 (5 bases each). Germline CDR1 and CDR2: SGHNT and YENEEA. Trimming took 1 base from V and 12 from J, leaving 10 bases between them. The CDR3 covers 12 residues. This CDR3 is CASSLGSGGQFF. In DNA form, the CDR3 reads TGTGCCAGCAGCTTAGGCAGTGGGGGGCAGTTCTTC.

The sample holds many counts of this clone. The chain recombines TRBV9 with TRBJ2-5; 7 bases map to TRBD1. This CDR3 has 14 residues. Germline loops: CDR1 SGDLS, CDR2 YYNGEE. The V segment lost 0 bases and the J segment 7 bases; nucleotides outside the gene matches: 6. The CDR3: CASSVVDDRVTQYF. DNA for the CDR3: TGTGCCAGCAGCGTAGTAGACGACAGGGTGACCCAGTACTTC.

This clone occurred a few times. Since a much larger clone is just one base distant, this may be a read error. Different DNA sequences within this sample yield the same CDR3. J is TRBJ2-7 and V is TRBV9; 8 bases fit TRBD2. The CDR3 contains 15 residues. Germline trimming cut 4 bases from V and 7 bases from J; bases unmatched to any gene: 13. Germline values: CDR1 SGDLS, CDR2 YYNGEE. In DNA, the CDR3 is TGTGCCAGCAGCCCGCTACTAGCGGATCTAGGGGAGCAGTACTTC. This translates into CASSPLLADLGEQYF.

This clone came up many times. The chain recombines TRBV19 with TRBJ2-2, with TRBD2 identical over 9 bases. CDR3 length: 18 residues. Germline loops: CDR1 LNHDA, CDR2 SQIVND (reference sequence). Trimming removed 2 bases from V and 7 bases from J; junction bases left unmatched: 14. CDR3 in DNA: TGTGCCAGTAGTATACTCCCCCTTAGCGGGAGTGAAAGCGGGGAGCTGTTTTTT. This codes for CASSILPLSGSESGELFF.

This clone is medium-sized by share. The chain links TRBV27 to TRBJ2-1; the match to TRBD1 covers 7 bases. The CDR3 has 13 amino acids. Germline V gene lookup returns CDR1 MNHEY and CDR2 SMNVEV (reference sequence). The J segment lost 5 bases and the V segment lost 6 bases, leaving 4 bases of the junction unmatched. In DNA, the CDR3 is TGTGCCAGCAGATTGGGACAGCACAATGAGCAGTTCTTC. It specifies CASRLGQHNEQFF.

With respect to this clone: At one of its ends the junction is not consistent with the germline gene, which may arise from a read error. V is TRBV6-6 and J is TRBJ2-7; 7 positions agree with TRBD2. CDR3 length: 18 residues. CDR1 and CDR2 (germline): MNHNY, SVGAGI (reference sequence). The CDR3 reads CASSHSRPRRECPCEQYF. In DNA form, the CDR3 reads TGTGCCAGCAGTCACTCTAGGCCCCGGCGGGAGTGCCCCTGCGAGCAGTACTTC.

Comments on this clone: This may be a read error, as it is one base from a much larger clone. This CDR3 is also generated by other DNA sequences in the sample. V is TRBV29-1 and J is TRBJ2-2, with D unclear. The CDR3 extends over 15 amino acids. In germline, CDR1 is SQVTM, CDR2 ANQGSEA. Trimming removed 5 bases from V and 4 bases from J, with 17 bases in between. The CDR3: CSVWRGNLITGELFF. Written as DNA, the CDR3 is TGCAGCGTTTGGCGTGGTAACCTTATCACCGGGGAGCTGTTTTTT.

By its share, this clone is medium-sized (0.01 to 0.1%). The V gene is TRBV27, the J gene TRBJ2-7, with a possible D match to TRBD2 (6 bases). V was pared by 5 bases and J by 4 bases, with 12 bases between. The CDR3 has 13 amino acids. Germline V gene lookup returns CDR1 MNHEY and CDR2 SMNVEV (reference sequence). The CDR3 bases are TGTGCCAGCAGTGCCGCGGGGACGTACGAGCAGTACTTC. Translated, it gives CASSAAGTYEQYF.

By proportion, this clone is medium-sized. The chain couples TRBV28 to TRBJ2-2; 7 bases align to TRBD1. V trimming: 4 bases; J trimming: 0 bases; junction bases outside the gene matches: 5. CDR1 is MDHEN and CDR2 is SYDVKM in the germline V gene. The CDR3 sequence is 16 residues long. As DNA, the CDR3 is TGTGCCAGCAGTTACCTGGGGACAGCGAACACCGGGGAGCTGTTTTTT. Residues: CASSYLGTANTGELFF.

This clone appeared many times. J is TRBJ2-6 and V is TRBV4-1; 10 nucleotides agree with TRBD1. The V gene end was trimmed by 1 base and the J gene end by 1 base; junction bases not matched to a gene: 4. The CDR3 loop spans 18 amino acids. Germline V lookup: CDR1 MGHRA, CDR2 YSYEKL. DNA of the CDR3: TGCGCCAGCAGCCAAGCCGGGACAGGGGCTTCTGGGGCCAACGTCCTGACTTTC. Translating it yields CASSQAGTGASGANVLTF.

By frequency in the sample, this clone is medium-sized. The chain combines TRBV6-1 with TRBJ1-2; D remains ambiguous. The germline V gene has CDR1 MNHNS and CDR2 SASEGT. The V and J ends lost 6 bases and 2 bases respectively, with 10 bases between them. The CDR3 contains 13 residues. CDR3 DNA sequence: TGTGCCAGCAGGACTGACAAGAACTATGGCTACACCTTC. This encodes CASRTDKNYGYTF.

In this sample, this clone turned up a few times. J is TRBJ2-3 and V is TRBV12-3 or TRBV12-4; D might be TRBD2 (6 bases). There are 15 residues in the CDR3. The ends were cut back, 3 bases at V and 11 bases at J, with 21 bases in the middle. The CDR3 DNA reads TGTGCCAGCAGTTTTGCGGGACCCTCTGGGTTAGGGCAGTATTTT. It is translated as CASSFAGPSGLGQYF.